One sample yielded the 25 T cell receptor beta chains listed below, sequenced in a study of blood T cells in healthy people across ages. Sample-barcoded 5' priming and a J-beta primer mix drove a second PCR of roughly 6 to 12 cycles. TCRdb fed the 5' RACE reads into MiXCR, producing one record per CDR3 protein. The sample lists some 760,000 distinct CDR3 sequences, roughly 25% occurring once. A further study also used this sample, focusing on T cells of mothers and their children.

Sequenced material: blood. These receptors were taken from a boy aged 5-17 years in good health.

This clonotype was detected only a few times. Its ends do not fully match the called genes, so a read error is possible. V and J are TRBV7-7 and TRBJ2-7; 10 positions agree with TRBD1. Matching the DNA end better, TRBJ2-1 makes the J call doubtful. Germline values: CDR1 SSHAT, CDR2 FNYEAQ (reference sequence). There are 15 residues in the CDR3. The CDR3 region has the DNA TGTGCTAGCAGCCGTAGGACAGGGGGTGTAGATGAGCAGTTCTTC. This codes for CASSRRTGGVDEQFF.

This chain uses TRBV27 with TRBJ2-6, with D unresolved. The length of the CDR3 is 14 residues. Germline values: CDR1 MNHEY, CDR2 SMNVEV (reference sequence). V lost 3 bases to trimming and J lost 3 bases, with 6 bases between them. CDR3 loop: CASSFLGGANVLTF. The CDR3 DNA sequence: TGTGCCAGCAGTTTTCTCGGTGGGGCCAACGTCCTGACTTTC. Together with reference TRBV27 and TRBJ2-6, the CDR3 gives the full variable domain: EAQVTQNPRYLITVTGKKLTVTCSQNMNHEYMSWYRQDPGLGLRQIYYSMNVEVTDKGDVPEGYKVSRKEKRNFPLILESPSPNQTSLYFCASSFLGGANVLTFGAGSRLTVL.

The chain recombines TRBV20-1 with TRBJ2-5, with D possibly called TRBD1 or TRBD2 (5 bases each). The J call may be wrong; the DNA end is better matched by TRBJ2-7. This CDR3 has 13 amino acids. Germline CDR1 DFQATT, CDR2 SNEGSKA (reference sequence). Here the CDR3 reads CSATGTVDYEQYF. CDR3 DNA sequence: TGCAGTGCCACGGGGACCGTTGACTACGAGCAGTACTTC.

This clonotype was found a few times. The chain joins TRBV4-3 to TRBJ1-2; D is ambiguous. Germline V gives CDR1 LGHNA, CDR2 YSLEER. The CDR3 sequence is 14 residues long. The germline V and J ends were trimmed by 0 bases and 7 bases, with 12 bases remaining between them. Here the CDR3 DNA reads TGCGCCAGCAGCCAAGACATGGGCGGAGGTGGCTACACCTTC. Translating it yields CASSQDMGGGGYTF.

The chain recombines TRBV5-5 with TRBJ2-4; 8 positions agree with TRBD1. The germline CDR1 and CDR2 sequences are SGHKS and YYEKEE (reference sequence). V was pared by 0 bases and J by 8 bases, with 1 base of the junction left unmatched. The length of the CDR3 is 13 residues. As DNA, the CDR3 is TGTGCCAGCAGCTTGGTACAGGGGGACATTCAGTACTTC. Its translation is CASSLVQGDIQYF.

This chain joins TRBV4-2 and TRBJ1-4; D ambiguous. The germline V gene has CDR1 LGHNA and CDR2 YNFKEQ. The CDR3 covers 15 residues. Trimming removed 3 bases at V and 2 bases at J, with 10 bases between. The CDR3: CASSQETGTNEKLFF. CDR3 DNA sequence: TGTGCCAGCAGCCAGGAGACGGGGACTAATGAAAAACTGTTTTTT.

V and J are TRBV11-2 and TRBJ2-5, with TRBD2 matching 8 bases. Matching the DNA end better, TRBJ2-1 makes the J call doubtful. CDR1 is SGHAT, CDR2 FQNNGV, per germline. CDR3 length equals 17 residues. The CDR3 sequence is CASSSVIGLADLNEQFF. CDR3 bases: TGTGCCAGCAGCTCCGTTATCGGACTAGCCGACCTCAATGAGCAGTTCTTC.

V usage is TRBV12-3 or TRBV12-4 and J usage is TRBJ2-7; D unclear. Trimming pared 3 bases from V and 5 bases from J, leaving 11 bases between. CDR3 length: 13 residues. This CDR3 reads CASSFGPSNEQYF. The CDR3, as DNA: TGTGCCAGCAGTTTTGGCCCTTCCAACGAGCAGTACTTC.

This chain joins TRBV6-1 and TRBJ2-5; the D gene is possibly TRBD1 (6 bases). Gene TRBJ2-1 matches the end of the DNA better, so the J call may be wrong. There are 16 residues in the CDR3. From germline, CDR1 is MNHNS and CDR2 SASEGT. CDR3: CASSPRTAEYPNEQFF. In nucleotides, the CDR3 is TGTGCCAGCAGCCCGCGGACAGCAGAGTATCCTAATGAGCAGTTCTTC.

The sample holds a few counts of this clonotype. V usage is TRBV5-1 and J usage is TRBJ2-7; no clear D gene. Trimming pared 0 bases from V and 4 bases from J, leaving 8 bases between. Germline V gene lookup returns CDR1 SGHRS and CDR2 YFSETQ. The CDR3 covers 13 residues. Written as DNA, the CDR3 is TGCGCCAGCAGCTTGGAGGCGACGTACGAGCAGTACTTC. Translating gives CASSLEATYEQYF.

This chain joins TRBV5-6 and TRBJ2-1; no clear D. With 0 bases removed from V and 10 bases from J, the gap between germline ends came to 8 bases. This CDR3 spans 12 amino acids. Germline V gene data show CDR1 as SGHDT and CDR2 as YYEEEE. The CDR3 DNA is TGTGCCAGCAGCTTGGTCCCGGAGGAGCAGTTCTTC. Its translation: CASSLVPEEQFF. Supplemented by reference TRBV5-6 and TRBJ2-1, the full variable domain reads DAGVTQSPTHLIKTRGQQVTLRCSPKSGHDTVSWYQQALGQGPQFIFQYYEEEERQRGNFPDRFSGHQFPNYSSELNVNALLLGDSALYLCASSLVPEEQFFGPGTRLTVL.

The gene calls are TRBV5-1 and TRBJ2-5, with D possibly matching TRBD1 (6 bases). CDR3 size: 14 residues. CDR1 is SGHRS, CDR2 YFSETQ, per germline. V was trimmed by 0 bases and J by 11 bases, leaving 17 bases between them. The CDR3 coding sequence is TGCGCCAGCAGCTTGGACGGGACACCGAGTGAGCAGTACTTC. Amino acid sequence: CASSLDGTPSEQYF.

The chain carries TRBV5-1 and TRBJ1-1, with 10 bases that match TRBD1. This CDR3 region has 15 residues. The V gene end was trimmed by 4 bases and the J gene end by 4 bases; junction bases not matched to a gene: 7. The V gene's germline CDR1 is SGHRS and CDR2 YFSETQ. As DNA, the CDR3 is TGCGCCAGCAGCCAGACAGGGGGCGGTGGCACTGAAGCTTTCTTT. It encodes CASSQTGGGGTEAFF. The entire variable domain, with the rest obtained from reference TRBV5-1 and TRBJ1-1, is as follows: KAGVTQTPRYLIKTRGQQVTLSCSPISGHRSVSWYQQTPGQGLQFLFEYFSETQRNKGNFPGRFSGRQFSNSRSEMNVSTLELGDSALYLCASSQTGGGGTEAFFGQGTRLTVV.

The V call is TRBV29-1, the J call TRBJ2-3, with TRBD2 as a possible D gene (5 bases). Trimming removed 5 bases at V and 4 bases at J, with 16 bases between. The CDR3 contains 14 residues. The germline V gene encodes CDR1 SQVTM and CDR2 ANQGSEA. The chain's CDR3 is CSVRTSGYADTQYF. The CDR3 DNA reads TGCAGCGTTCGAACAAGCGGATACGCAGATACGCAGTATTTT.

This clonotype was seen a few times. The chain joins TRBV5-1 to TRBJ1-5; 8 positions agree with TRBD1. This CDR3 comprises 19 residues. Germline values: CDR1 SGHRS, CDR2 YFSETQ. Germline trimming cut 0 bases from V and 0 bases from J; bases unmatched to any gene: 11. CDR3 residues: CASSLGGQASQYSNQPQHF. In DNA form, the CDR3 reads TGCGCCAGCAGCTTGGGGGGACAGGCATCTCAGTATAGCAATCAGCCCCAGCATTTT. The whole variable domain, filled in from reference TRBV5-1 and TRBJ1-5, reads KAGVTQTPRYLIKTRGQQVTLSCSPISGHRSVSWYQQTPGQGLQFLFEYFSETQRNKGNFPGRFSGRQFSNSRSEMNVSTLELGDSALYLCASSLGGQASQYSNQPQHFGDGTRLSIL.

J is TRBJ2-3 and V is TRBV20-1, with 7 bases identical to TRBD2. The CDR3 extends over 14 amino acids. Unmatched junction bases numbered 6, after V lost 6 bases and J lost 0 bases. In germline, CDR1 is DFQATT, CDR2 SNEGSKA (reference sequence). CDR3 nucleotide sequence: TGCAGTGCCCCCAAAGCGGGGAGCACAGATACGCAGTATTTT. Protein: CSAPKAGSTDTQYF.

This clonotype was seen more than once but under ten times. J is TRBJ2-2 and V is TRBV9, with 8 bases that match TRBD2. CDR1 is SGDLS, CDR2 YYNGEE, per germline. Trimming took 3 bases from V and 0 from J; bases not matched to a gene: 4. The CDR3 extends over 16 amino acids. The CDR3 spells CASSGLAGSNTGELFF. CDR3 in DNA: TGTGCCAGCAGCGGTTTAGCGGGGTCGAACACCGGGGAGCTGTTTTTT.

This sequence joins TRBV7-8 and TRBJ1-5; TRBD1 aligns across 10 bases. The V and J ends lost 5 bases and 6 bases, in that order; junction bases with no gene match: 10. Germline V gene data show CDR1 as SGHVS and CDR2 as FQNEAQ. The CDR3 consists of 16 residues. The CDR3 region is CASSNIGQGVSQPQHF. The CDR3 DNA is TGTGCCAGCAGCAACATAGGACAGGGGGTTTCTCAGCCCCAGCATTTT.

The J gene is TRBJ2-1, the V gene TRBV7-2; D is unclear. This CDR3 spans 11 amino acids. Germline CDR1 reads SGHTA; CDR2 reads FQGNSA. V dropped 5 bases and J dropped 15 bases, with 14 bases sitting between them. As DNA, the CDR3 is TGTGCCAGCAGCGTGTCGTGGTCTTTGTTCTTC. It specifies CASSVSWSLFF.

The chain has TRBV4-2 and TRBJ2-2; 10 nucleotides align to TRBD2. The CDR3 length is 16 residues. Trimming at V came to 3 bases and at J to 7 bases, leaving 8 bases not matched to a gene. Germline assignment: CDR1 LGHNA and CDR2 YNFKEQ. The CDR3 sequence: CASSQDPRLAGGELFF. The CDR3 DNA follows: TGTGCCAGCAGCCAGGACCCCCGACTAGCGGGCGGGGAGCTGTTTTTT.

The rearrangement joins TRBV7-3 to TRBJ2-2; D perhaps matches TRBD1 (6 bases). Germline assignment: CDR1 SGHTA and CDR2 FQGTGA. The CDR3 covers 17 residues. V dropped 4 bases and J dropped 0 bases, with 15 bases sitting between them. CDR3 loop: CASSSMPQGTNTGELFF. The DNA of the CDR3 is TGTGCCAGCAGCTCAATGCCACAGGGTACGAACACCGGGGAGCTGTTTTTT.

The V gene is TRBV6-5, the J gene TRBJ2-1; perhaps D is TRBD1 or TRBD2 (5 bases each). This CDR3 has 14 residues. V lost 6 bases to trimming and J lost 7 bases, with 16 bases between them. Germline V lookup: CDR1 MNHEY, CDR2 SVGAGI. CDR3 in DNA: TGTGCCAGCAGGATCCCGGGACGGAGGAATGAGCAGTTCTTC. Translating gives CASRIPGRRNEQFF.

This sequence joins TRBV29-1 and TRBJ1-1; weak D call: TRBD1 (5 bases). The CDR3 sequence is 14 residues long. Germline loops: CDR1 SQVTM, CDR2 ANQGSEA. The V end was cut by 4 bases, the J end by 0 bases, with 12 bases between. The CDR3 region is CSVGQGGMNTEAFF. CDR3 nucleotides: TGCAGCGTTGGTCAGGGAGGCATGAACACTGAAGCTTTCTTT.

This clonotype was counted a few times. The rearrangement joins TRBV24-1 to TRBJ2-4; D is uncertain. This CDR3 spans 16 amino acids. Trimming took 6 bases from V and 2 from J, leaving 16 bases between them. Germline CDR1 and CDR2: KGHDR and SFDVKD. The CDR3 reads CATSRLYRVPKNIQYF. The DNA for the CDR3 is TGTGCCACCAGTCGTTTGTATCGGGTGCCCAAAAACATTCAGTACTTC.

This clonotype was seen only a few times. The J gene is TRBJ1-2, the V gene TRBV27, with 7 nucleotides matching TRBD1. V gave up 4 bases and J gave up 6 bases; unmatched junction bases: 5. The CDR3 runs 13 residues. Germline CDR1 and CDR2: MNHEY and SMNVEV (reference sequence). The CDR3 here is CASSSTGSDGYTF. The CDR3 region has the DNA TGTGCCAGCAGTTCGACAGGGAGCGATGGCTACACCTTC.